The 12 T cell receptor beta chains below were found in one sample sequenced in a study of T cells after posttransplantation cyclophosphamide. TCRdb's copy holds only in-frame clones and misses some; the assay was immunoSEQ multiplex PCR. This table has tens of thousands of clones, roughly 98% appearing once. Cells defined as naive were viable CD3+CD4+ or CD3+CD8+ and CCR7+CD45RA+CD45RO-CD95-CD27+CD28+. Source material: naive CD4+ T cells sorted from PBMCs. These receptors came from a man in his forties in good health, CMV-negative, and a related stem cell transplant donor.

The J gene is TRBJ2-7, the V gene TRBV2; 10 bases fit TRBD1. V lost 7 bases, J lost 3 bases, and 12 bases stayed unmatched. Per the germline V gene, CDR1 is SNHLY and CDR2 is FYNNEI. This CDR3 has 16 residues. The CDR3: CASTEGYGTGDYEQYF. The CDR3 nucleotides read TGTGCCAGCACCGAAGGATATGGGACAGGGGACTACGAGCAGTACTTC.

The rearrangement joins TRBV2 to TRBJ1-1, with 7 bases that match TRBD1. The CDR3 is 13 amino acids. The V gene end was trimmed by 6 bases and the J gene end by 10 bases; junction bases not matched to a gene: 11. The germline gives CDR1 SNHLY, CDR2 FYNNEI. The CDR3 DNA follows: TGTGCCAGCAGCGCCTTTCCAGGGGGTGGAGCTTTCTTT. Translated: CASSAFPGGGAFF.

The chain employs TRBV29-1 and TRBJ2-7, with TRBD1 identical over 9 bases. J gave up 5 bases and V 6 bases, and 11 bases lay outside the gene matches. The CDR3 loop spans 14 amino acids. From germline, CDR1 is SQVTM and CDR2 ANQGSEA. The CDR3 coding sequence is TGCAGCGTCGCTCGGACAGGGGCACAGAACGAGCAGTACTTC. It encodes CSVARTGAQNEQYF.

The count of this clone is one. This sequence joins TRBV7-8 and TRBJ2-2; TRBD1 agrees at 9 bases. Germline CDR1 and CDR2: SGHVS and FQNEAQ. This CDR3 comprises 16 residues. Trimming cost V 5 bases and J 0 bases; bases outside gene matches: 4. The CDR3 DNA is TGTGCCAGCAGCCCCCGGACAGGGGCGAACACCGGGGAGCTGTTTTTT. This encodes CASSPRTGANTGELFF.

This rearrangement joins TRBV6-5 to TRBJ2-7; 7 bases line up with TRBD1. Trimming took 6 bases from V and 9 from J; bases not matched to a gene: 5. CDR1 is MNHEY and CDR2 is SVGAGI in the germline V gene. The CDR3 runs 11 residues. The CDR3, as DNA: TGTGCCAGCAGGGAACAGGGGAGGCAGTACTTC. Residues: CASREQGRQYF.

The genes are TRBV30 and TRBJ1-1, with 8 nucleotides matching TRBD1. CDR3 size: 17 residues. V lost 0 bases and J lost 0; bases outside the gene matches: 9. In germline, CDR1 is GTSNPN, CDR2 SVGIG (reference sequence). The CDR3 region has the DNA TGTGCCTGGAGTGTAGGAAATGGACAGGGTTTGAACACTGAAGCTTTCTTT. Residues: CAWSVGNGQGLNTEAFF.

This rearrangement joins TRBV27 to TRBJ2-5; no definite D call. V lost 2 bases and J 5 bases, leaving 9 bases between the germline ends. CDR3 length equals 13 residues. Per the germline V gene, CDR1 is MNHEY and CDR2 is SMNVEV (reference sequence). This CDR3 is CASSLDPRETQYF. In DNA form, the CDR3 reads TGTGCCAGCAGTTTAGACCCGCGGGAGACCCAGTACTTC.

This chain connects TRBV13 to TRBJ2-1; TRBD2 matches 9 bases. Looked up from germline, CDR1 is PRHDT and CDR2 is FYEKMQ (reference sequence). V shed 6 bases and J 4 bases; nucleotides not matched to a gene: 10. The CDR3 covers 16 residues. The CDR3 DNA is TGTGCCAGCAGTCCTTACGGGCTAGCGGGGTACAATGAGCAGTTCTTC. Its translation is CASSPYGLAGYNEQFF. Full variable domain (rest looked up from reference TRBV13 and TRBJ2-1): AAGVIQSPRHLIKEKRETATLKCYPIPRHDTVYWYQQGPGQDPQFLISFYEKMQSDKGSIPDRFSAQQFSDYHSELNMSSLELGDSALYFCASSPYGLAGYNEQFFGPGTRLTVL.

The rearrangement uses TRBV4-3 and TRBJ2-7; 8 nucleotides match TRBD1. There are 16 residues in the CDR3. The germline V gene encodes CDR1 LGHNA and CDR2 YSLEER. V was clipped by 3 bases and J by 2 bases; unmatched bases: 9. In nucleotides, the CDR3 is TGCGCCAGCAGCCAGGGCACAGGGGGGCCTACCTACGAGCAGTACTTC. The encoded protein is CASSQGTGGPTYEQYF.

This rearrangement joins TRBV10-3 to TRBJ2-2; no firm D call. The length of the CDR3 is 15 residues. Germline values: CDR1 ENHRY, CDR2 SYGVKD. Trimming cost V 4 bases and J 2 bases, with 11 bases left between them. In nucleotides, the CDR3 is TGTGCCATCAGTGCTGGCGGATTAAACACCGGGGAGCTGTTTTTT. Encoded protein: CAISAGGLNTGELFF.

The chain employs TRBV28 and TRBJ2-5, with 8 bases lining up with TRBD2. This CDR3 has 14 amino acids. From germline, CDR1 is MDHEN and CDR2 SYDVKM. V lost 4 bases, J lost 1 base, and 2 bases stayed unmatched. The CDR3 here is CASSWAGGQETQYF. The CDR3 DNA is TGTGCCAGCAGTTGGGCGGGGGGCCAAGAGACCCAGTACTTC. Full variable domain (missing parts from reference TRBV28 and TRBJ2-5): DVKVTQSSRYLVKRTGEKVFLECVQDMDHENMFWYRQDPGLGLRLIYFSYDVKMKEKGDIPEGYSVSREKKERFSLILESASTNQTSMYLCASSWAGGQETQYFGPGTRLLVL.

V is TRBV5-1 and J is TRBJ2-6; a possible D gene is TRBD2 (6 bases). Germline CDR1 SGHRS, CDR2 YFSETQ. This CDR3 comprises 16 residues. Trimming took 4 bases from V and 0 from J, leaving 11 bases between them. CDR3 in DNA: TGCGCCAGCAGCCCTCGGAGGGACTCTGGGGCCAACGTCCTGACTTTC. Amino acids: CASSPRRDSGANVLTF.